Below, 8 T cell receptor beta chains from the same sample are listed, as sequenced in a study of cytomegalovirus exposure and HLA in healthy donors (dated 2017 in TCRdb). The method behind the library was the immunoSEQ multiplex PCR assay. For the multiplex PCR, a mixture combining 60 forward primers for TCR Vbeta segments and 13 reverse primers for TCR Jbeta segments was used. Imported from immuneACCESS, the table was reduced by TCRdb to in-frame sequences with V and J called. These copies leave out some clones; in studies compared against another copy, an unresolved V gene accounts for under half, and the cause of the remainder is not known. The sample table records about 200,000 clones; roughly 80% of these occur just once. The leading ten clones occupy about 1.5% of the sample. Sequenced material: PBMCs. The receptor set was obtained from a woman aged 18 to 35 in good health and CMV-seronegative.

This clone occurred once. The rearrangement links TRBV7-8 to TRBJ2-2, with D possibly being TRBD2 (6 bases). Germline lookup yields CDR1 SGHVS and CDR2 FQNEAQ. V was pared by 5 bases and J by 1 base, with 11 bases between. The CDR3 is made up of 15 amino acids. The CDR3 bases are TGTGCCAGCAGCCCGGGACTCTGGAACACCGGGGAGCTGTTTTTT. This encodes CASSPGLWNTGELFF.

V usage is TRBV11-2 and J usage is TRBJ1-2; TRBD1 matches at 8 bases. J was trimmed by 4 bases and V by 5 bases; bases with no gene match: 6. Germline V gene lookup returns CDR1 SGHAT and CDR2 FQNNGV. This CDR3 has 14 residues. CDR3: CASSTGTGVYGYTF. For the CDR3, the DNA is TGTGCCAGCAGCACCGGGACAGGCGTCTATGGCTACACCTTC.

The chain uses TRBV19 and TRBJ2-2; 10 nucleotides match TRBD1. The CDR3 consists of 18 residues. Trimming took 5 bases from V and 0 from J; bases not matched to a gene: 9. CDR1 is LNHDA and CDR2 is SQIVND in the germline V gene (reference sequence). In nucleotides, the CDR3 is TGTGCCAGTAGTGAACACCGGGACAGGGGAGCGAACACCGGGGAGCTGTTTTTT. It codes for CASSEHRDRGANTGELFF. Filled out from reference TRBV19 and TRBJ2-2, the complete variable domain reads DGGITQSPKYLFRKEGQNVTLSCEQNLNHDAMYWYRQDPGQGLRLIYYSQIVNDFQKGDIAEGYSVSREKKESFPLTVTSAQKNPTAFYLCASSEHRDRGANTGELFFGEGSRLTVL.

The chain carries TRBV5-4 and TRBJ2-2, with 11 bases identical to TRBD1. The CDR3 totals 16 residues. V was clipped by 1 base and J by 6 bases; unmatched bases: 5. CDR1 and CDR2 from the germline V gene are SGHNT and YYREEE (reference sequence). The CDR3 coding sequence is TGTGCCAGCAGCTTGCCGGGACAGGGGGTTTCCGGGGAGCTGTTTTTT. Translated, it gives CASSLPGQGVSGELFF.

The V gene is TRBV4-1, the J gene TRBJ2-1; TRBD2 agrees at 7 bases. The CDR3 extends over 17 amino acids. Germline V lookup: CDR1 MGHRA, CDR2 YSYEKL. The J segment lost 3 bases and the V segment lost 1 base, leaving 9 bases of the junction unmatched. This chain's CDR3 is CASSQVGGSLFYNEQFF. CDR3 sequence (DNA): TGCGCCAGCAGCCAAGTTGGCGGGAGTCTGTTCTACAATGAGCAGTTCTTC.

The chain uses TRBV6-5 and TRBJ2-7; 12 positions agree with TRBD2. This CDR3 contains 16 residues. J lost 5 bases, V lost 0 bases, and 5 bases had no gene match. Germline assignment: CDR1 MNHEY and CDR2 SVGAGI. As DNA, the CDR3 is TGTGCCAGCAGTTACTCGACTAGCGGGAGTCCGGACGAGCAGTACTTC. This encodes CASSYSTSGSPDEQYF.

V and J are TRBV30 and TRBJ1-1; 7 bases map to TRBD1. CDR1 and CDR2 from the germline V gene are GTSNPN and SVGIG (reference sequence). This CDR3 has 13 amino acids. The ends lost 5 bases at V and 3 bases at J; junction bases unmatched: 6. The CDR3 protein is CAWRQGSDTEAFF. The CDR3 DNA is TGTGCCTGGCGACAGGGTTCGGACACTGAAGCTTTCTTT.

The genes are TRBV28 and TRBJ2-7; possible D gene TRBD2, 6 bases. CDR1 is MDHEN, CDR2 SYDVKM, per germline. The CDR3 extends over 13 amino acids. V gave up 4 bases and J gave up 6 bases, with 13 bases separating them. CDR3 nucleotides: TGTGCCAGCAGTTCCGCGGGATTAGGCGAGCAGTACTTC. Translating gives CASSSAGLGEQYF.